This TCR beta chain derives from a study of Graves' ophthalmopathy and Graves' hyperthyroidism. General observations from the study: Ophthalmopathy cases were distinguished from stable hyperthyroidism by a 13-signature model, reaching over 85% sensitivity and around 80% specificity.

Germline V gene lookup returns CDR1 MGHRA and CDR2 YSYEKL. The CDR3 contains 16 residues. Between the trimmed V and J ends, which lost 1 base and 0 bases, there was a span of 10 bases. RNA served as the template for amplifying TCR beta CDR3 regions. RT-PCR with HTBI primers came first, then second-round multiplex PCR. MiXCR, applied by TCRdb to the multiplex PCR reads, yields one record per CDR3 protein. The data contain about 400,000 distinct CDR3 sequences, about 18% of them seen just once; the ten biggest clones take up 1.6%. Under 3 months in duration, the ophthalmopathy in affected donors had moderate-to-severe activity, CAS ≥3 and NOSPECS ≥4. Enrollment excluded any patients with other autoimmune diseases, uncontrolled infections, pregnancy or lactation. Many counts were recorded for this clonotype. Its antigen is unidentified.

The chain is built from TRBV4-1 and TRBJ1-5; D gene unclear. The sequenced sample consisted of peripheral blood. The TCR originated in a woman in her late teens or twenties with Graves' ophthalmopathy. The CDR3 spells CASSQVLSGSNQPQHF. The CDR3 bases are TGCGCCAGCAGCCAAGTTTTGTCCGGTAGCAATCAGCCCCAGCATTTT.